The T cell receptor (beta chain) under discussion was sequenced for a study of immune evolution from preneoplasia to lung adenocarcinoma. Background on the study: HLA loss of heterozygosity: approximately 7.5% AIS, about 15% MIA, around 35% ADC, none AAH. Notes on the study in general: From normal lung to invasive adenocarcinoma, top clone frequencies appeared to decrease.

Remarks on this clone: Its antigen is unknown.

The protocol was immunoSEQ multiplex PCR, while the TCRdb copy is restricted to in-frame clones and leaves out a portion. Here the sample spans about 6,300 clones, 60% to 80% being singletons. Nucleic acids came from premalignant or tumor cells enriched by macro-dissection. V gave up 0 bases and J gave up 3 bases, with 12 bases separating them. The length of the CDR3 is 15 residues. Per the germline V gene, CDR1 is SNHLY and CDR2 is FYNNEI. V is TRBV2 and J is TRBJ2-7; TRBD1 is a possible D gene (6 bases). The sequencing sample was made of FFPE minimally invasive lung adenocarcinoma tissue. The sequence was obtained from a person aged 70 to 85 with lung adenocarcinoma. CDR3 region: CASSEAGVRGYEQYF. The CDR3 DNA reads TGTGCCAGCAGTGAAGCGGGGGTCAGGGGCTACGAGCAGTACTTC.